These 32 T cell receptor beta chains were sequenced from one sample in a study of cytomegalovirus exposure and HLA in healthy donors. Primers for the PCR totalled 60 Vbeta and 13 Jbeta. The repertoire was sequenced with immunoSEQ multiplex PCR; TCRdb's copy has only in-frame clones and lacks some. Of approximately 150,000 clones listed, approximately 75% are singletons. Sequencing input: PBMCs. The receptors come from a young man in good health and CMV-seropositive.

The V gene is TRBV7-9, the J gene TRBJ2-7; weak D call: TRBD2 (5 bases). The length of the CDR3 is 16 residues. Deletions cut 5 bases from V and 0 bases from J, with 17 bases between. CDR1 is SEHNR and CDR2 is FQNEAQ in the germline V gene (reference sequence). In DNA form, the CDR3 reads TGTGCCAGCAGCCCCCCCGACGGGAAGAGCTCCTACGAGCAGTACTTC. As protein: CASSPPDGKSSYEQYF.

The chain links TRBV4-1 to TRBJ1-4, with 10 bases fitting TRBD1. J was trimmed by 5 bases and V by 5 bases; bases with no gene match: 11. This CDR3 is 17 amino acids long. In germline, CDR1 is MGHRA, CDR2 YSYEKL. The CDR3 loop is CASSSLGWTGGNEKLFF. The CDR3 DNA is TGCGCCAGCAGCTCCCTTGGATGGACAGGGGGAAATGAAAAACTGTTTTTT.

V gene TRBV4-1 combines with J gene TRBJ2-7; D perhaps matches TRBD1 (5 bases). The CDR3 sequence is 13 residues long. Germline V gene lookup returns CDR1 MGHRA and CDR2 YSYEKL. The ends were cut back, 2 bases at V and 4 bases at J, with 9 bases in the middle. The CDR3 spells CASSQTQGYEQYF. DNA of the CDR3: TGCGCCAGCAGCCAAACTCAGGGTTACGAGCAGTACTTC.

This sequence joins TRBV7-6 and TRBJ2-1; D remains unclear. The CDR3 extends over 14 amino acids. Between the trimmed V and J ends, which lost 0 bases and 8 bases, there was a span of 11 bases. Germline V CDR1 and CDR2: SGHVS, FNYEAQ. CDR3 region: CASSLAPLGDEQFF. In nucleotides, the CDR3 is TGTGCCAGCAGCTTAGCGCCCCTGGGCGATGAGCAGTTCTTC.

The gene calls are TRBV15 and TRBJ2-3; 8 bases match TRBD1. Trimming removed 0 bases from V and 2 bases from J; junction bases left unmatched: 7. The CDR3 is 17 amino acids. CDR1 is LNHNV, CDR2 YYDKDF, per germline (reference sequence). The CDR3 nucleotides read TGTGCCACCAGCAGAGATATAGGACAGGGCCTCACAGATACGCAGTATTTT. It codes for CATSRDIGQGLTDTQYF.

The chain has TRBV30 and TRBJ2-7; D perhaps matches TRBD1 (6 bases). The germline V gene encodes CDR1 GTSNPN and CDR2 SVGIG (reference sequence). V was clipped by 0 bases and J by 2 bases, with 14 bases between them. CDR3 length: 15 amino acids. The CDR3 region is CAWSVRDTSTYEQYF. The CDR3 coding sequence is TGTGCCTGGAGTGTCCGGGACACTTCCACCTACGAGCAGTACTTC.

The chain carries TRBV11-3 and TRBJ2-2, with TRBD2 matching over 8 bases. The germline V gene has CDR1 SGHNT and CDR2 YENEEA. The CDR3 is 18 amino acids. Losses at the gene ends were 0 bases for V and 4 bases for J; bases not matched to a gene: 10. The CDR3 here is CASSLDYSSGGITGELFF. The CDR3 DNA reads as TGTGCCAGCAGCTTAGATTATTCCAGCGGGGGAATCACCGGGGAGCTGTTTTTT. Together with reference TRBV11-3 and TRBJ2-2, the CDR3 gives the full variable domain: EAGVVQSPRYKIIEKKQPVAFWCNPISGHNTLYWYLQNLGQGPELLIRYENEEAVDDSQLPKDRFSAERLKGVDSTLKIQPAELGDSAVYLCASSLDYSSGGITGELFFGEGSRLTVL.

The chain recombines TRBV9 with TRBJ2-3, with 8 bases fitting TRBD2. Germline loops: CDR1 SGDLS, CDR2 YYNGEE. The V and J ends lost 2 bases and 1 base, in that order; junction bases with no gene match: 6. This CDR3 region has 16 residues. CDR3 in amino acids: CASSVTSGSGTDTQYF. CDR3 DNA: TGTGCCAGCAGCGTCACTAGCGGATCAGGCACAGATACGCAGTATTTT.

The rearrangement uses TRBV9 and TRBJ1-6, with TRBD1 matching over 7 bases. CDR3 length equals 15 residues. Germline CDR1 reads SGDLS; CDR2 reads YYNGEE. Germline trimming cut 2 bases from V and 7 bases from J; bases unmatched to any gene: 6. CDR3 amino acids: CASSVSGTENSPLHF. As DNA, the CDR3 is TGTGCCAGCAGCGTCTCCGGGACAGAAAATTCACCCCTCCACTTT.

V and J are TRBV5-4 and TRBJ2-3; 7 nucleotides align to TRBD1. The junction had 4 bases not matched to a gene; V was cut back by 4 bases and J by 2 bases. Looked up from germline, CDR1 is SGHNT and CDR2 is YYREEE (reference sequence). The CDR3 totals 14 residues. The CDR3 region has the DNA TGTGCCAGCAGCCCGACAGGGTCCACAGATACGCAGTATTTT. Translation gives CASSPTGSTDTQYF.

The rearrangement uses TRBV19 and TRBJ2-5, with TRBD1 identical over 7 bases. V gave up 7 bases and J gave up 7 bases; unmatched junction bases: 6. There are 12 residues in the CDR3. Germline CDR1 and CDR2: LNHDA and SQIVND (reference sequence). The CDR3 DNA reads as TGTGCCAGTATAGACAGGGATCGGACCCAGTACTTC. It codes for CASIDRDRTQYF.

The rearrangement links TRBV30 to TRBJ1-1, with a weak D call TRBD1 (5 bases). CDR3 size: 13 residues. CDR1 and CDR2 from the germline V gene are GTSNPN and SVGIG (reference sequence). V gave up 4 bases and J gave up 0 bases, with 9 bases separating them. The CDR3 protein is CAWNRGVNTEAFF. CDR3 bases: TGTGCCTGGAACCGGGGGGTGAACACTGAAGCTTTCTTT.

The chain joins TRBV2 to TRBJ2-1, with TRBD2 matching over 15 bases. Trimming at V came to 7 bases and at J to 4 bases, leaving 5 bases not matched to a gene. The CDR3 has 16 amino acids. From germline, CDR1 is SNHLY and CDR2 FYNNEI. The CDR3: CASTGLAGGSYNEQFF. In DNA, the CDR3 is TGTGCCAGCACCGGACTAGCGGGGGGGAGTTACAATGAGCAGTTCTTC.

This chain joins TRBV10-2 and TRBJ1-1; TRBD1 might be the D (5 bases). The CDR3 totals 15 residues. The germline V gene encodes CDR1 WSHSY and CDR2 SAAADI. Trimming took 6 bases from V and 1 from J, leaving 15 bases between them. DNA for the CDR3: TGCGCCAGCAGACCCGTCGGGGGGAAGAACACTGAAGCTTTCTTT. Translating it yields CASRPVGGKNTEAFF.

This sequence joins TRBV11-1 and TRBJ2-7; D uncertain. Trimming pared 3 bases from V and 2 bases from J, leaving 8 bases between. CDR1 and CDR2 (germline): SGHAT, FQDESV (reference sequence). The length of the CDR3 is 13 residues. For the CDR3, the DNA is TGTGCCAGCAGCTTTACAGAAACCTACGAGCAGTACTTC. Its translation is CASSFTETYEQYF.

The chain links TRBV6-6 to TRBJ1-2; TRBD1 agrees at 7 bases. V was pared by 5 bases and J by 6 bases, with 9 bases of the junction left unmatched. Germline V gene data show CDR1 as MNHNY and CDR2 as SVGAGI (reference sequence). This CDR3 spans 14 amino acids. The CDR3 sequence: CASSATGTANGYTF. The CDR3 DNA reads TGTGCCAGCAGTGCAACCGGGACAGCGAATGGCTACACCTTC.

The gene calls are TRBV7-2 and TRBJ2-5; 9 bases match TRBD2. V trimming: 0 bases; J trimming: 4 bases; junction bases outside the gene matches: 6. The CDR3 is made up of 16 amino acids. Germline V gene data show CDR1 as SGHTA and CDR2 as FQGNSA. The CDR3 nucleotides read TGTGCCAGCAGCTTAGCGGTAGCGGGGGCGGGAGAGACCCAGTACTTC. Its translation is CASSLAVAGAGETQYF.

The chain is built from TRBV28 and TRBJ1-2; unclear D gene. Per the germline V gene, CDR1 is MDHEN and CDR2 is SYDVKM. The CDR3 is 13 amino acids. V shed 3 bases and J shed 5 bases, with 10 bases lying between them. The CDR3: CASSFRREYGYTF. CDR3 in DNA: TGTGCCAGCAGTTTCCGGAGGGAGTATGGCTACACCTTC.

The gene calls are TRBV4-3 and TRBJ2-7; TRBD2 might be the D (5 bases). This CDR3 region has 14 residues. Germline CDR1 LGHNA, CDR2 YSLEER. Trimming shortened V by 0 bases and J by 4 bases, and 10 bases separated the two germline ends. CDR3 DNA: TGCGCCAGCAGCCAAGATCTCGGGGATTACGAGCAGTACTTC. As protein: CASSQDLGDYEQYF.

CDR3 nucleotides: TGTGCCAGCAGTCCCTACGGACAGGGGGCGAGCACCGGGGAGCTGTTTTTT. It encodes CASSPYGQGASTGELFF. The V gene is TRBV27, the J gene TRBJ2-2, with 11 positions matching TRBD1. V dropped 5 bases and J dropped 4; count of bases not matched to a gene: 9. The CDR3 spans 17 residues. Looked up from germline, CDR1 is MNHEY and CDR2 is SMNVEV (reference sequence).

This chain uses TRBV5-1 with TRBJ2-5; TRBD1 aligns across 8 bases. Trimming removed 4 bases from V and 9 bases from J; junction bases left unmatched: 8. From germline, CDR1 is SGHRS and CDR2 YFSETQ. This CDR3 region has 13 residues. The DNA for the CDR3 is TGCGCCAGCAGCCCAGGACAGGGTTGGTCCCAGTACTTC. Translated, it gives CASSPGQGWSQYF.

This chain connects TRBV9 to TRBJ2-7, with TRBD1 as a possible D gene (6 bases). V shed 4 bases and J shed 0 bases, with 11 bases lying between them. Germline V lookup: CDR1 SGDLS, CDR2 YYNGEE. CDR3 length equals 14 residues. The CDR3 is CASSLGTFSYEQYF. CDR3 DNA: TGTGCCAGCAGCCTAGGGACATTCTCCTACGAGCAGTACTTC.

The J gene is TRBJ2-7, the V gene TRBV5-1; 10 nucleotides line up with TRBD2. Germline CDR1 reads SGHRS; CDR2 reads YFSETQ. Unmatched junction bases numbered 6, after V lost 3 bases and J lost 3 bases. The CDR3 covers 15 residues. The CDR3 region is CASSSIGLADYEQYF. As DNA, the CDR3 is TGCGCCAGCAGCTCGATCGGACTAGCGGACTACGAGCAGTACTTC.

The genes are TRBV7-6 and TRBJ2-3, with a tentative D call TRBD2 (6 bases). Germline CDR1 is SGHVS and CDR2 is FNYEAQ. V gave up 3 bases and J gave up 4 bases, with 11 bases separating them. The CDR3 is made up of 14 amino acids. The CDR3 DNA reads TGTGCCAGCAGCTTGTGGGGGGTAGCAGATACGCAGTATTTT. It encodes CASSLWGVADTQYF.

This clone was seen a single time. This sequence joins TRBV28 and TRBJ2-5; 10 bases are shared with TRBD1. The V and J ends lost 4 bases and 4 bases, in that order; junction bases with no gene match: 6. This CDR3 has 15 amino acids. Germline lookup yields CDR1 MDHEN and CDR2 SYDVKM. This CDR3 is CASSSQGQGGETQYF. The CDR3 region has the DNA TGTGCCAGCAGTTCCCAAGGACAGGGGGGAGAGACCCAGTACTTC.

This sequence joins TRBV4-1 and TRBJ2-5, with D perhaps matching TRBD1 (6 bases). The CDR3 length is 14 residues. Germline CDR1 and CDR2: MGHRA and YSYEKL. Trimming cost V 4 bases and J 2 bases, with 11 bases left between them. DNA for the CDR3: TGCGCCAGCAGCCTGGGGGCAGCGCAAGAGACCCAGTACTTC. Protein: CASSLGAAQETQYF.

This chain joins TRBV7-8 and TRBJ2-5; 7 bases line up with TRBD1. CDR1 is SGHVS, CDR2 FQNEAQ, per germline. V lost 5 bases, J lost 3 bases, and 12 bases stayed unmatched. The CDR3 is 16 amino acids. The CDR3 DNA reads TGTGCCAGCAGCCCAAACAGGGGTTCCGTGAAAGAGACCCAGTACTTC. Protein: CASSPNRGSVKETQYF.

This clone appeared a few times. The V gene is TRBV9, the J gene TRBJ2-2, with TRBD2 matching 8 bases. CDR1 and CDR2 from the germline V gene are SGDLS and YYNGEE. The CDR3 spans 16 residues. V lost 2 bases and J lost 2; bases outside the gene matches: 5. The CDR3 protein is CASSVSGGANTGELFF. The CDR3 coding sequence is TGTGCCAGCAGCGTCTCCGGGGGGGCTAACACCGGGGAGCTGTTTTTT.

This clone has just a few counts. The chain has TRBV9 and TRBJ2-5, with 12 bases identical to TRBD2. CDR1 and CDR2 (germline): SGDLS, YYNGEE. The CDR3 contains 15 residues. Trimming cost V 3 bases and J 5 bases; bases outside gene matches: 5. This CDR3 is CASSASGGASETQYF. As DNA, the CDR3 is TGTGCCAGCAGCGCTAGCGGGGGGGCCTCTGAGACCCAGTACTTC.

On this clone itself: Additional DNA sequences in this sample encode the identical CDR3. The DNA for the CDR3 is TGTGCCAGCTCACCGGGAGAAAATCAGCCCCAGCATTTT. Translated, it gives CASSPGENQPQHF. The J gene is TRBJ1-5, the V gene TRBV18, with unresolved D. The germline CDR1 and CDR2 sequences are KGHSH and LQKENI. There are 13 residues in the CDR3. Trimming pared 3 bases from V and 4 bases from J, leaving 7 bases between.

This chain joins TRBV27 and TRBJ2-3; 16 nucleotides align to TRBD2. V shed 5 bases and J 5 bases; nucleotides not matched to a gene: 10. The length of the CDR3 is 18 residues. Germline CDR1 and CDR2: MNHEY and SMNVEV (reference sequence). CDR3 nucleotide sequence: TGTGCCAGCAGTCCGTCCGGGACTAGCGGGGGGGCGGTAGATACGCAGTATTTT. Residues: CASSPSGTSGGAVDTQYF.

The rearrangement uses TRBV6-1 and TRBJ1-1, with 8 bases lining up with TRBD1. The CDR3 totals 14 residues. V shed 3 bases and J 1 base; nucleotides not matched to a gene: 1. Germline CDR1 reads MNHNS; CDR2 reads SASEGT. CDR3 sequence: CASSDDRGNTEAFF. Here the CDR3 DNA reads TGTGCCAGCAGTGATGACAGGGGGAACACTGAAGCTTTCTTT.